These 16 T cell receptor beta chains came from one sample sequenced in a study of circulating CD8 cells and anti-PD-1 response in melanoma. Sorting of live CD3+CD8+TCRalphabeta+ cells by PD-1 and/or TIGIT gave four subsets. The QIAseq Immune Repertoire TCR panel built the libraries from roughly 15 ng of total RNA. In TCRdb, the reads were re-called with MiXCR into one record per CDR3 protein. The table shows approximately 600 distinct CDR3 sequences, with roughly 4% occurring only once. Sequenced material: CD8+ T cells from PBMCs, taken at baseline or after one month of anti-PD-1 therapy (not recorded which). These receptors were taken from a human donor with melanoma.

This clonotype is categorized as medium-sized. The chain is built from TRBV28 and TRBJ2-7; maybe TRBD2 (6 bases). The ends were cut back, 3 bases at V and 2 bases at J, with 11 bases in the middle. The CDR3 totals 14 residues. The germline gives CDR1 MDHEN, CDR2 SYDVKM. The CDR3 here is CASSFPGSPYEQYF. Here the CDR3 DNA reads TGTGCCAGCAGTTTCCCCGGGAGCCCCTACGAGCAGTACTTC.

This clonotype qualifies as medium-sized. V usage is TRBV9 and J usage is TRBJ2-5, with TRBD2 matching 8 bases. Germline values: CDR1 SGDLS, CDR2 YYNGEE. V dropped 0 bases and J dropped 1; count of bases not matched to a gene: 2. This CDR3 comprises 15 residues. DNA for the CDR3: TGTGCCAGCAGCGTAGGCGGGGGGCCCCAAGAGACCCAGTACTTC. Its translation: CASSVGGGPQETQYF.

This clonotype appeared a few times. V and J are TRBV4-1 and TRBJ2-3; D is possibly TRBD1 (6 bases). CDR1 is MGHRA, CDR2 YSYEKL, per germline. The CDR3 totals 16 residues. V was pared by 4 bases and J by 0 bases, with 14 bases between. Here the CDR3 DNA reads TGCGCCAGCAGCCCCGAGGGGGTGGTTAGCACAGATACGCAGTATTTT. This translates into CASSPEGVVSTDTQYF.

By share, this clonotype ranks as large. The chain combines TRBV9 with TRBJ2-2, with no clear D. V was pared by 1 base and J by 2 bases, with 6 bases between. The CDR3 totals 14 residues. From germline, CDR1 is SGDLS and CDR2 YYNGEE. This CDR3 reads CASSVRPNTGELFF. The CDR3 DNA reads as TGTGCCAGCAGCGTAAGGCCCAACACCGGGGAGCTGTTTTTT.

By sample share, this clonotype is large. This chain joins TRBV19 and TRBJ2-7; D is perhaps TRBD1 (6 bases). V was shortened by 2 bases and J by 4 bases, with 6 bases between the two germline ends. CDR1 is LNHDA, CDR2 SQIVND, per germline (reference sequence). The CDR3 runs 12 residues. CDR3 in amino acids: CASSIQGYEQYF. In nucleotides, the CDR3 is TGTGCCAGTAGTATACAGGGGTACGAGCAGTACTTC.

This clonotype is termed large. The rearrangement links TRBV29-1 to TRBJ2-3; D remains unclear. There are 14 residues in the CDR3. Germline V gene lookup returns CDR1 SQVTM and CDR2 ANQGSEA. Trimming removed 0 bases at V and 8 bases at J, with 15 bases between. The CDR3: CSVEDLGGEGTQYF. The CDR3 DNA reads TGCAGCGTTGAAGATTTGGGTGGCGAAGGTACGCAGTATTTT.

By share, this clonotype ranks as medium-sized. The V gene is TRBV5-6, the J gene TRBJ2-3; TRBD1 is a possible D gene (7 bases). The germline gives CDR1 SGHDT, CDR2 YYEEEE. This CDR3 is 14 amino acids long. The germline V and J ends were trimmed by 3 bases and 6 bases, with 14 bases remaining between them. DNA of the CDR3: TGTGCCAGCAGCTGGAGGGGGCCTGCCGATACGCAGTATTTT. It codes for CASSWRGPADTQYF.

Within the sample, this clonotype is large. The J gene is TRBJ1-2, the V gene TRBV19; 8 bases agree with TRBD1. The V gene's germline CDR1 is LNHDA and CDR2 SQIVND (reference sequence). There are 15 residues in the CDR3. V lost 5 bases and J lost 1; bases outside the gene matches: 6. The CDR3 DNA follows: TGTGCCAGTAGTGCCCGGGACAGGAGTAACTATGGCTACACCTTC. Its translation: CASSARDRSNYGYTF.

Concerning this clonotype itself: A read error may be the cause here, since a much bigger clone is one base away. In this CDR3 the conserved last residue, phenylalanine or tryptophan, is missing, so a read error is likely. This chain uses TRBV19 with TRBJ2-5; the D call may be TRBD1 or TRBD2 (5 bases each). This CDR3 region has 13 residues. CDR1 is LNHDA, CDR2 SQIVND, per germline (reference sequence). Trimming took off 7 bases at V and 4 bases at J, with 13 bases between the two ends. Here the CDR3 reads CASKEWGRETQYL. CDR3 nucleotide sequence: TGTGCCAGTAAGGAGTGGGGGAGAGAGACCCAGTACCTC.

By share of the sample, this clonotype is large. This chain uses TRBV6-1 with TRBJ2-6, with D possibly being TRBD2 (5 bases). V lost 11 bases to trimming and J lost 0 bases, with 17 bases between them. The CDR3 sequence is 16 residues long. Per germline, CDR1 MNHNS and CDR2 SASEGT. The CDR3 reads CAGLMRLSSGANVLTF. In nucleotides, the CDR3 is TGTGCCGGACTCATGAGACTTAGCTCTGGGGCCAACGTCCTGACTTTC.

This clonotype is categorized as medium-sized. The CDR3 nucleotides are TGTGCCAGCAGTGTAGGTGGTCTCTCCTACAATGAGCAGTTCTTC. Its translation: CASSVGGLSYNEQFF. The genes are TRBV28 and TRBJ2-1; D unresolved. Deletions cut 5 bases from V and 0 bases from J, with 11 bases between. CDR3 length: 15 amino acids. Germline CDR1 and CDR2: MDHEN and SYDVKM.

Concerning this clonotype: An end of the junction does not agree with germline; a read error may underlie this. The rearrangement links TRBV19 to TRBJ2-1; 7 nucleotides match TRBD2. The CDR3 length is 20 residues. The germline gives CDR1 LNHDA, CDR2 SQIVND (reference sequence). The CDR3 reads CASSTQLGRGSLKIYSEQFF. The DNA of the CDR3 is TGTGCCAGTAGTACTCAACTGGGGCGGGGGTCCCTGAAAATCTACAGTGAGCAGTTCTTC.

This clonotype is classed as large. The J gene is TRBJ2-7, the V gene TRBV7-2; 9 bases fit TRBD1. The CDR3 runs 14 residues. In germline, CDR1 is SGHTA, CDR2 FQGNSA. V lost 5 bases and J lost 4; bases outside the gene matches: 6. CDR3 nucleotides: TGTGCCAGCAGCCGGGGACAGGGCGCATACGAGCAGTACTTC. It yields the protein CASSRGQGAYEQYF.

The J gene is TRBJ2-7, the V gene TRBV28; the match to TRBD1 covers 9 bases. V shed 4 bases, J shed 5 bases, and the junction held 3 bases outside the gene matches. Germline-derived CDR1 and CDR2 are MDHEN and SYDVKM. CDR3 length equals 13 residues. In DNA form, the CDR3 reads TGTGCCAGCAGTTGGACAGGGGACAACGAGCAGTACTTC. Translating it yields CASSWTGDNEQYF.

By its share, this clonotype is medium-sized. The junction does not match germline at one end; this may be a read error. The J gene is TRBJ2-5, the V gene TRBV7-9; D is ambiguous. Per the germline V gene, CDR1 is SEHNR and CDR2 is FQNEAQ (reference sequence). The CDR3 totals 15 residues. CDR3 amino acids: CASSLAQVALETQYF. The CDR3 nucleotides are TGTGCCAGCAGTTTAGCCCAGGTGGCGTTGGAGACCCAGTACTTC.

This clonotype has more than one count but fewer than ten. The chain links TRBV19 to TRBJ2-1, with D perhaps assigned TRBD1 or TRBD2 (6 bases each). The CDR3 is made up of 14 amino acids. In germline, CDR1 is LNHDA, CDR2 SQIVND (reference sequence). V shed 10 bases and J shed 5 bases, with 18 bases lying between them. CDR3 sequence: CATKRGGLDNEQFF. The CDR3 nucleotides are TGTGCCACGAAACGTGGGGGGCTTGACAATGAGCAGTTCTTC.